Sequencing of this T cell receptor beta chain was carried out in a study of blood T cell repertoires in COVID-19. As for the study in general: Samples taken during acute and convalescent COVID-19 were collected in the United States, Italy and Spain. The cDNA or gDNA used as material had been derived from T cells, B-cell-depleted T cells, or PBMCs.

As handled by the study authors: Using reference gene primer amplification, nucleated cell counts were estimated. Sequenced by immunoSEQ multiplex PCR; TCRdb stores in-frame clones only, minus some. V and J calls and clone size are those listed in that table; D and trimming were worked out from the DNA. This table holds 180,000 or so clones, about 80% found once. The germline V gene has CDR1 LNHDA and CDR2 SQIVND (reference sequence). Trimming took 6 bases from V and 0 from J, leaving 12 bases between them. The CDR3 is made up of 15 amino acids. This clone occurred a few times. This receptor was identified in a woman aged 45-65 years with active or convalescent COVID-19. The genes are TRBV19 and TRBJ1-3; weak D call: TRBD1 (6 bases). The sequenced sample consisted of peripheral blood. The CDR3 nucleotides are TGTGCCAGTAGCGAAGACAGGAGCTCTGGAAACACCATATATTTT. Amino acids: CASSEDRSSGNTIYF.